This T cell receptor (beta chain) came from a study of Ad26.COV2.S vaccination and SARS-CoV-2 variants (dated by TCRdb to the early 2020s). Regarding the study in general: Donors in the vaccine arm were drawn from COV1001, a phase I-IIa trial of Ad26.COV2.S in healthy adults that was multicentre, randomized, double-blind and placebo-controlled. A total of roughly 32 samples were included in the TCR-sequenced set, comprising roughly 19 Ad26.COV2.S vaccine recipients, 5 placebo recipients and 8 SARS-CoV-2 convalescent individuals. Ad26.COV2.S was administered intramuscularly at a dose of 5x10^10 or 1x10^11 viral particles, either as one shot or as two shots given 56 days apart. Investigators did not know the trial group allocation while performing experiments and assessing outcomes. Trial participants were randomized into five groups of five: low-dose or high-dose Ad26.COV2.S given once or twice, or placebo on both occasions. TCRbeta repertoire sequencing served as the tool for gauging how specific and how broad the SARS-CoV-2-reactive T cell receptors were following Ad26.COV2.S vaccination. General findings and caveats noted by the study authors: Ad26.COV2.S recipients had higher spike-specific TCR breadth than placebo recipients (P = 0.0014). After vaccination, substantial breadth of spike-specific CD8+ and CD4+ T cell responses was reported. According to the authors, total T cell responses may have been underestimated by the TCR breadth and depth analyses. Vaccine and placebo recipients had comparable non-spike TCR breadth, which fits with the vaccine containing only spike. The study was not powered to compare responses between vaccine doses or regimens.

The immunoSEQ Assay was the method used to sequence TCRbeta CDR3 regions. After extraction, genomic DNA underwent amplification by bias-controlled multiplex PCR, followed by high-throughput sequencing. On the authors' methods: To quantify the absolute abundance of each unique TCRbeta CDR3 region, sequences were collapsed and filtered. T cell fraction was estimated by normalization of TCRbeta template counts to usable DNA, with usable DNA being measured through amplification of reference genes present in all nucleated cells. Repertoire TCRs were annotated as SARS-CoV-2-specific by exact matching of V gene, CDR3 amino acid sequence and J gene to a known reactive TCR set. The reference SARS-CoV-2 TCR set came from MIRA and was filtered for enrichment in COVID-19-positive ImmuneCODE repertoires, removing public or cross-reactive TCRs. Based on the MIRA antigens, annotated TCRs were further analysed at the level of specific ORF or position within ORF. Breadth was defined as annotated unique rearrangements over total unique productive rearrangements; depth was the summed frequency of those rearrangements. Group comparisons of TCR breadth used two-sided Wilcoxon rank-sum tests. TCRdb took over this immuneACCESS table, retaining in-frame rearrangements with V and J assigned. Such tables are incomplete; in checked studies, under half of the missing clones stem from an unresolved V gene, and the remainder is unexplained. That table supplies the V and J calls and clone size; D and trimming were determined from the DNA. For this sample the table gives about 450,000 clones, of which 75% to 90% were detected only once. The ten biggest clones cover about 2.5% of the sample.

The treatment or condition label on this specimen signifies: 15 to 20 received Ad26.COV2.S at low or high dose, single or two shots; 5 received placebo; per-sample allocation not given. Repertoires of vaccine and placebo recipients were sequenced from samples collected on day 63 after the first injection. In Cohort 1b, about two dozen adults aged 18-55 years were enrolled at a single site in Boston, USA, between 29 July and 7 August 2020. Ad26.COV2.S was a replication-incompetent adenovirus type 26 vector that expressed a prefusion-stabilized SARS-CoV-2 spike protein derived from the original Wuhan strain. The CDR3, cysteine through phenylalanine, is 11 amino acids long. Only the CDR3 DNA stays, 33 bases, in frame from base 1. The V end loses 3 bases and the J end loses 5 bases, and a stretch of 5 bases separates them. Based on the germline V gene (reference sequence), the CDR1 and CDR2 sequences are DFQATT and SNEGSKA.

This clone appeared a single time. Its binding antigen is unknown. Base qualities are not provided; no much larger clone lies one nucleotide away. This specimen was peripheral blood, taken in a trial of Ad26.COV2.S vaccine versus placebo. The V gene is TRBV20-1 and the J gene is TRBJ2-1, with the D gene call left open. The receptor's source is a person aged 18 to 65 who received the Ad26.COV2.S COVID-19 vaccine or a placebo. The CDR3 here reads CSASGDNEQFF. Read as DNA, the sequence is TGCAGTGCTAGTGGGGACAATGAGCAGTTCTTC.